The 21 T cell receptor beta chains in this list originate from one sample, sequenced in a study of CD8+CD57+ T cells in acquired aplastic anemia. Genomic DNA acted as the template from which TCR beta VDJ combination and CDR3 sequence profiling were carried out. A single record per CDR3 protein comes from TCRdb applying MiXCR to the reads. The sample contains 68,000 or so distinct CDR3 sequences, under 65% of which appear only once. The sample was sorted CD4+, CD8+, or CD8+CD57+ T cells (not recorded which) from PBMCs. The receptors were sampled from a human donor in good health, serving as a control.

J is TRBJ1-2 and V is TRBV29-1; 7 bases are shared with TRBD1. CDR3 length: 11 amino acids. Unmatched junction bases numbered 3, after V lost 8 bases and J lost 3 bases. Per the germline V gene, CDR1 is SQVTM and CDR2 is ANQGSEA. CDR3 residues: CSSTGDYGYTF. As DNA, the CDR3 is TGCAGCTCAACAGGGGACTATGGCTACACCTTC. Supplemented by reference TRBV29-1 and TRBJ1-2, the full variable domain reads SAVISQKPSRDICQRGTSLTIQCQVDSQVTMMFWYRQQPGQSLTLIATANQGSEATYESGFVIDKFPISRPNLTFSTLTVSNMSPEDSSIYLCSSTGDYGYTFGSGTRLTVV.

The chain is built from TRBV6-5 and TRBJ2-1, with 9 bases fitting TRBD2. CDR3 length: 14 residues. V shed 4 bases, J shed 9 bases, and the junction held 7 bases outside the gene matches. From germline, CDR1 is MNHEY and CDR2 SVGAGI. The CDR3 DNA reads as TGTGCCAGCAGTTCCGGGACTAGCCGCGGTGAGCAGTTCTTC. It yields the protein CASSSGTSRGEQFF.

V usage is TRBV29-1 and J usage is TRBJ1-1, with D possibly TRBD1 on 5 matching bases. The germline V gene encodes CDR1 SQVTM and CDR2 ANQGSEA. The CDR3 totals 12 residues. The V and J ends lost 6 bases and 2 bases respectively, with 10 bases between them. CDR3 in amino acids: CSVETVNTEAFF. Written as DNA, the CDR3 is TGCAGCGTCGAGACAGTTAACACTGAAGCTTTCTTT.

In its sample, this clonotype ranks as medium-sized. The rearrangement uses TRBV10-3 and TRBJ1-1, with D unclear. The CDR3 runs 15 residues. The germline gives CDR1 ENHRY, CDR2 SYGVKD. Trimming shortened V by 3 bases and J by 0 bases, and 11 bases separated the two germline ends. CDR3 residues: CAISDPGILNTEAFF. In nucleotides, the CDR3 is TGTGCCATCAGTGATCCTGGGATACTGAACACTGAAGCTTTCTTT.

For this clonotype: This CDR3 is missing its conserved last phenylalanine or tryptophan, likely due to a read error. The chain carries TRBV5-5 and TRBJ1-6, with D possibly being TRBD1 (5 bases). The V and J ends lost 1 base and 13 bases respectively, with 12 bases between them. The CDR3 has 13 amino acids. Germline V CDR1 and CDR2: SGHKS, YYEKEE (reference sequence). Written as DNA, the CDR3 is TGTGCCAGCAGCTTGATTCAGGGTGTGCCCCTCCACCTT. It encodes CASSLIQGVPLHL.

This clonotype was recorded only once. The rearrangement links TRBV2 to TRBJ2-6; D remains ambiguous. Trimming stripped 8 bases from V and 0 bases from J, with 5 bases between. CDR1 and CDR2 (germline): SNHLY, FYNNEI. The CDR3 loop spans 13 amino acids. The CDR3 DNA reads as TGTGCCAGCCTGGTCTCTGGGGCCAACGTCCTGACTTTC. This translates into CASLVSGANVLTF.

The chain carries TRBV9 and TRBJ2-1, with TRBD2 identical over 8 bases. Germline V gives CDR1 SGDLS, CDR2 YYNGEE. V lost 2 bases to trimming and J lost 7 bases; unmatched junction nucleotides: 8. There are 15 residues in the CDR3. The chain's CDR3 is CASSVGGEGPNEQFF. The CDR3 DNA is TGTGCCAGCAGCGTCGGGGGGGAGGGCCCTAATGAGCAGTTCTTC.

This chain uses TRBV2 with TRBJ2-7; 10 bases align to TRBD2. The CDR3 spans 15 residues. CDR1 is SNHLY, CDR2 FYNNEI, per germline. The CDR3 nucleotides read TGTGCTGTCAGCGGGGGGGAGGGGGCCTCCTACGAGCAGTACTTC. Protein product: CAVSGGEGASYEQYF. The full variable domain, in which reference TRBV2 and TRBJ2-7 provide the parts outside the CDR3, is EPEVTQTPSHQVTQMGQEVILRCVPISNHLYFYWYRQILGQKVEFLVSFYNNEISEKSEIFDDQFSVERPDGSNFTLKIRSTKLEDSAMYFCAVSGGEGASYEQYFGPGTRLTVT.

This clonotype was seen at least ten times. The V call is TRBV6-1, the J call TRBJ2-1; tentatively, D is TRBD2 (5 bases). This CDR3 is built from 14 residues. V lost 6 bases to trimming and J lost 0 bases, with 9 bases between them. CDR1 is MNHNS, CDR2 SASEGT, per germline. CDR3 amino acids: CASRRGSSYNEQFF. The CDR3 nucleotides are TGTGCCAGCAGACGGGGTAGCTCCTACAATGAGCAGTTCTTC.

This clonotype was seen at least ten times. V usage is TRBV5-1 and J usage is TRBJ2-3, with TRBD2 as a possible D gene (6 bases). Germline-derived CDR1 and CDR2 are SGHRS and YFSETQ. The length of the CDR3 is 15 residues. V lost 4 bases and J lost 0, with 12 bases in between. This CDR3 reads CASSPRLESTDTQYF. The CDR3 DNA reads TGCGCCAGCAGCCCCCGACTAGAAAGCACAGATACGCAGTATTTT.

This chain joins TRBV20-1 and TRBJ2-7, with 9 nucleotides matching TRBD1. V was pared by 0 bases and J by 4 bases, with 4 bases of the junction left unmatched. The CDR3 extends over 14 amino acids. Per the germline V gene, CDR1 is DFQATT and CDR2 is SNEGSKA (reference sequence). The CDR3 here is CSARENRGLYEQYF. CDR3 DNA: TGCAGTGCTAGAGAGAACAGGGGGCTTTACGAGCAGTACTTC.

This clonotype occurred many times. The rearrangement uses TRBV6-4 and TRBJ1-1; D uncertain. V lost 3 bases and J lost 0, with 8 bases in between. Germline-derived CDR1 and CDR2 are MRHNA and SNTAGT. The CDR3 covers 14 residues. DNA for the CDR3: TGTGCCAGCAGTGAAGGCGGTATGAACACTGAAGCTTTCTTT. Translation gives CASSEGGMNTEAFF.

This clonotype was counted only a few times. This may come from a read error, since a much larger clone is one base off. The rearrangement links TRBV12-3 or TRBV12-4 to TRBJ2-3, with D possibly matching TRBD2 (7 bases). Trimming removed 3 bases from V and 10 bases from J, with 14 bases in between. The CDR3 spans 13 residues. CDR3 residues: CASSFGGGDAQYF. The CDR3, as DNA: TGTGCCAGCAGTTTTGGGGGGGGCGATGCGCAGTATTTT.

The V call is TRBV20-1, the J call TRBJ2-1, with 14 bases identical to TRBD2. J lost 7 bases, V lost 2 bases, and 7 bases had no gene match. This CDR3 contains 16 residues. CDR1 DFQATT and CDR2 SNEGSKA come from the germline V gene (reference sequence). This CDR3 reads CSARIRTSGRWNEQFF. DNA of the CDR3: TGCAGTGCTAGAATCCGGACTAGCGGGAGGTGGAATGAGCAGTTCTTC.

The gene calls are TRBV19 and TRBJ2-3; D is possibly TRBD1 (6 bases). The germline gives CDR1 LNHDA, CDR2 SQIVND (reference sequence). This CDR3 has 16 residues. The V gene lost 9 bases and the J gene lost 0 bases, with 19 bases spanning the gap. The CDR3 region is CASSPGDKQSTDTQYF. In nucleotides, the CDR3 is TGTGCCAGCAGTCCCGGGGACAAACAAAGCACAGATACGCAGTATTTT.

This clonotype was seen more than once but under ten times. This rearrangement joins TRBV20-1 to TRBJ2-5; 7 bases line up with TRBD2. The trim removed 0 bases at V and 5 bases at J, leaving 9 bases unmatched. The length of the CDR3 is 15 residues. From germline, CDR1 is DFQATT and CDR2 SNEGSKA (reference sequence). The CDR3 spells CSAREPAGVVETQYF. The CDR3 region has the DNA TGCAGTGCTAGAGAACCCGCGGGGGTGGTGGAGACCCAGTACTTC.

The chain recombines TRBV20-1 with TRBJ1-1, with D hard to call. CDR3 size: 15 residues. Germline CDR1 DFQATT, CDR2 SNEGSKA (reference sequence). Trimming took 0 bases from V and 2 from J, leaving 13 bases between them. The chain's CDR3 is CSARDYKGFNTEAFF. In DNA form, the CDR3 reads TGCAGTGCTAGAGATTACAAAGGATTTAACACTGAAGCTTTCTTT.

This clonotype appeared a few times. The chain links TRBV19 to TRBJ1-6, with no clear D. Between the trimmed V and J ends, which lost 7 bases and 5 bases, there was a span of 12 bases. Germline V gene lookup returns CDR1 LNHDA and CDR2 SQIVND (reference sequence). There are 14 residues in the CDR3. The CDR3 loop reads CASNGQADNSPLHF. As DNA, the CDR3 is TGTGCCAGTAACGGGCAGGCGGATAATTCACCCCTCCACTTT.

This clonotype was picked up many times. This chain connects TRBV6-1 to TRBJ2-7; tentatively, D is TRBD1 (5 bases). V was pared by 2 bases and J by 2 bases, with 13 bases between. The CDR3 contains 15 residues. Germline V gives CDR1 MNHNS, CDR2 SASEGT. CDR3 residues: CASSEFWGPAYEQYF. Here the CDR3 DNA reads TGTGCCAGCAGTGAATTCTGGGGCCCCGCCTACGAGCAGTACTTC.

There are many counts of this clonotype. The chain joins TRBV30 to TRBJ1-6; D possibly corresponds to TRBD1 (5 bases). The germline V gene encodes CDR1 GTSNPN and CDR2 SVGIG (reference sequence). The CDR3 loop spans 15 amino acids. Trimming left V 2 bases short and J 7 bases short, with 15 bases between. CDR3 loop: CAWSLGTRGNSPLHF. The CDR3 DNA reads TGTGCCTGGAGTCTGGGGACGCGGGGAAATTCACCCCTCCACTTT.

The rearrangement uses TRBV29-1 and TRBJ1-1; 7 positions match TRBD1. Germline CDR1 is SQVTM and CDR2 is ANQGSEA. The length of the CDR3 is 12 residues. V shed 4 bases and J 7 bases; nucleotides not matched to a gene: 6. CDR3 sequence (DNA): TGCAGCGTTGTACAGGGGACGGGTGAAGCTTTCTTT. It codes for CSVVQGTGEAFF. The full variable domain, in which reference TRBV29-1 and TRBJ1-1 provide the parts outside the CDR3, is SAVISQKPSRDICQRGTSLTIQCQVDSQVTMMFWYRQQPGQSLTLIATANQGSEATYESGFVIDKFPISRPNLTFSTLTVSNMSPEDSSIYLCSVVQGTGEAFFGQGTRLTVV.